Listed below are T cell receptor beta chains from one sample, sequenced in a study of blood T cell repertoires in COVID-19. Generated by immunoSEQ multiplex PCR, the TCRdb table keeps only in-frame clones and is missing some. The sample has around 100,000 clones, 84% seen once; the top ten hold just under 2%. Sequenced sample: peripheral blood. The source is a man in his 70s with active or convalescent COVID-19. The conserved cysteine and the conserved F or W are not part of the CDR3 here. Each record gives: D gene, V gene, CDR3 protein. D genes are given only for firm matches.

d_call: TRBD2
v_call: TRBV2
cdr3_aa: ASTGLAADTQY

d_call: NA
v_call: TRBV30
cdr3_aa: AWSRGGAGNQPQH

d_call: TRBD2
v_call: TRBV2
cdr3_aa: ASSERAGGPLRSREQF

d_call: NA
v_call: TRBV5-1
cdr3_aa: ASRAGLSTDTQY

d_call: TRBD1
v_call: TRBV6-5
cdr3_aa: ASSRIGTGVGELF

d_call: NA
v_call: TRBV24-1
cdr3_aa: ATSPRGRDTQY

d_call: TRBD1
v_call: TRBV19
cdr3_aa: ASLPGQRTGELF

d_call: NA
v_call: TRBV24-1
cdr3_aa: ATSDAGVGFTGELF

d_call: NA
v_call: TRBV7-3
cdr3_aa: ASSKQDSYNEQF

d_call: TRBD1
v_call: TRBV11-1
cdr3_aa: ASSAAGTGLNYGYT

d_call: NA
v_call: TRBV3-1/TRBV3-2
cdr3_aa: ASSQFGGEKLF

d_call: NA
v_call: TRBV2
cdr3_aa: ASIAGISYGYT

d_call: TRBD2
v_call: TRBV28
cdr3_aa: ASSLLSGGWNTGELF

d_call: TRBD1
v_call: TRBV2
cdr3_aa: ASSAGQAHQPQH

d_call: TRBD1
v_call: TRBV6-5
cdr3_aa: ASSYPGQGGEQY

d_call: NA
v_call: TRBV15
cdr3_aa: ATSRAGTGGGQPQH

d_call: TRBD2
v_call: TRBV2
cdr3_aa: ASSGGTRGETQY

d_call: NA
v_call: TRBV3-1/TRBV3-2
cdr3_aa: ASSQPGRGVGYT

d_call: TRBD1
v_call: TRBV10-3
cdr3_aa: AISEVQGAYEQY

d_call: TRBD1
v_call: TRBV7-9
cdr3_aa: ASSSDRAGSPLH

d_call: TRBD1
v_call: TRBV27
cdr3_aa: ASSLGPAGGTKSYEQY

d_call: TRBD1
v_call: TRBV19
cdr3_aa: ASSIEGQGSPSGYGYT

d_call: NA
v_call: TRBV7-2
cdr3_aa: ASSLRSGVPDTQY

d_call: NA
v_call: TRBV11-1
cdr3_aa: ASSSTAPSGDTQY

d_call: NA
v_call: TRBV7-3
cdr3_aa: ASSLVAGAETQY

d_call: TRBD2
v_call: TRBV7-9
cdr3_aa: ASSRDYETQY

d_call: NA
v_call: TRBV11-2
cdr3_aa: ASSSLRGRPETQY

d_call: TRBD1
v_call: TRBV19
cdr3_aa: ASSTGTAANYGYT

d_call: TRBD1
v_call: TRBV11-3
cdr3_aa: ASSSGQGVSYEQY

d_call: TRBD1
v_call: TRBV28
cdr3_aa: ASSPGTGNSPLH

d_call: TRBD2
v_call: TRBV4-1
cdr3_aa: ASSLTSGGYNEQF

d_call: NA
v_call: TRBV5-1
cdr3_aa: ASSLAADTQY

d_call: TRBD1
v_call: TRBV2
cdr3_aa: ASSETGVGKNIQY

d_call: TRBD1
v_call: TRBV2
cdr3_aa: ASSITGGAKEKLF

d_call: TRBD1
v_call: TRBV18
cdr3_aa: AGADRLYTEAF

d_call: NA
v_call: TRBV18
cdr3_aa: ASSPQVLGIDYGYT

d_call: TRBD1
v_call: TRBV29-1
cdr3_aa: SAGQGKETQY

d_call: TRBD1
v_call: TRBV7-8
cdr3_aa: ASSLTGQGYGYT

d_call: TRBD2
v_call: TRBV19
cdr3_aa: ASSNQRGPYNEQF

d_call: TRBD1
v_call: TRBV5-1
cdr3_aa: ASSLATGGTEAF

d_call: NA
v_call: TRBV5-6
cdr3_aa: ASSLGQEREQY

d_call: NA
v_call: TRBV19
cdr3_aa: ASSVQGTGELF

d_call: NA
v_call: TRBV3-1/TRBV3-2
cdr3_aa: ASSQDPWPYQETQY

d_call: TRBD2
v_call: TRBV5-4
cdr3_aa: ASSITSGASTDTQY

d_call: TRBD1
v_call: TRBV10-3
cdr3_aa: AISPGQDTDTQY

d_call: NA
v_call: TRBV28
cdr3_aa: ASTPGVGGGVYNEQF

d_call: TRBD1
v_call: TRBV3-1/TRBV3-2
cdr3_aa: ASRQGTGRIETQY

d_call: TRBD2
v_call: TRBV6-2/TRBV6-3
cdr3_aa: ASSPSGGAYDEQY

d_call: TRBD1
v_call: TRBV19
cdr3_aa: ASSTAGQGGHQPQH

d_call: NA
v_call: TRBV12-1
cdr3_aa: ASSWGTSGDFSYEQY

d_call: TRBD1
v_call: TRBV28
cdr3_aa: ASSGTAYGYT

d_call: NA
v_call: TRBV18
cdr3_aa: ASSPGRSSGNTIY